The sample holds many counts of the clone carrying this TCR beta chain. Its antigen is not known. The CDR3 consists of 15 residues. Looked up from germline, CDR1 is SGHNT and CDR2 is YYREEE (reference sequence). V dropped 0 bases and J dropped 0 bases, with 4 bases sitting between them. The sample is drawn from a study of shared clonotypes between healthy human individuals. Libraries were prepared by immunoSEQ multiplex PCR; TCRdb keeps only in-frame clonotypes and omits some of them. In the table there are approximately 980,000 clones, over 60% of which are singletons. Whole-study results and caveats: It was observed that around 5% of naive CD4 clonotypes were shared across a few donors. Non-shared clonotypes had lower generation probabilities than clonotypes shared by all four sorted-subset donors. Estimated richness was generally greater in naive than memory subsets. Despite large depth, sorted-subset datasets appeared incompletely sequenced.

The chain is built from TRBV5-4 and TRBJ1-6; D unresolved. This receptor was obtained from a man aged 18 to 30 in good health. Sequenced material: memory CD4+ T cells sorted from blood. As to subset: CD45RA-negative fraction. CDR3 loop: CASSLDSSYNSPLHF. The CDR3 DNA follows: TGTGCCAGCAGCTTGGACAGCTCCTATAATTCACCCCTCCACTTT.